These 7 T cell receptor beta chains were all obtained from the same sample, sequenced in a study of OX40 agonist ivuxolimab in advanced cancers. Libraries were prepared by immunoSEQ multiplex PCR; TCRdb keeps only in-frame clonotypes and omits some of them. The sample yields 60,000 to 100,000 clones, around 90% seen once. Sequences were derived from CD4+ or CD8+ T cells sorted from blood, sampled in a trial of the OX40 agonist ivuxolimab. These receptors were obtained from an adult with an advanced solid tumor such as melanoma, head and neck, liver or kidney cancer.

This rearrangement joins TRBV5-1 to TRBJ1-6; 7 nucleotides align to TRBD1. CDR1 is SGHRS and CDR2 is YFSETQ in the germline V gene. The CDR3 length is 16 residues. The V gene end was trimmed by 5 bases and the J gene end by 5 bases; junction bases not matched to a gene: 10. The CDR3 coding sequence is TGCGCCAGCAGACGATTTGGGACAGACGATAATTCACCCCTCCACTTT. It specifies CASRRFGTDDNSPLHF.

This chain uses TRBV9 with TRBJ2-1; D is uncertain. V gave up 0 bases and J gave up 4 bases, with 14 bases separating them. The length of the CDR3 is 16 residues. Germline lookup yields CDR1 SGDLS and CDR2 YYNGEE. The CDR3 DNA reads TGTGCCAGCAGCGTAGCAGGCGGAACGATTTACAATGAGCAGTTCTTC. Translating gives CASSVAGGTIYNEQFF.

The CDR3 DNA reads TGTGCCAGCAGCCCCCAGGGACTAGCGGGGGGCACAGATACGCAGTATTTT. Translating gives CASSPQGLAGGTDTQYF. V is TRBV9 and J is TRBJ2-3; 14 bases agree with TRBD2. The V and J ends lost 4 bases and 1 base, in that order; junction bases with no gene match: 5. Germline CDR1 SGDLS, CDR2 YYNGEE. The CDR3 consists of 17 residues.

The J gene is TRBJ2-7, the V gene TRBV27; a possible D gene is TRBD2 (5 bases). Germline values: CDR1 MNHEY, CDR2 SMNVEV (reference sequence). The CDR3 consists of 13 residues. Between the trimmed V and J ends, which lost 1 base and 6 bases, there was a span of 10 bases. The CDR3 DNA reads TGTGCCAGCAGTTTATACCCCGGGGTCGAGCAGTACTTC. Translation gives CASSLYPGVEQYF.

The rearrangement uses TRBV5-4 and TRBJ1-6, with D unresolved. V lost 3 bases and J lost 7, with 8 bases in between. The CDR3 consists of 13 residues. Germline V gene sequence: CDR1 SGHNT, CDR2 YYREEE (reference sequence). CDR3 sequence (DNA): TGTGCCAGCAGCTCCCCCGGGAATTCACCCCTCCACTTT. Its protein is CASSSPGNSPLHF.

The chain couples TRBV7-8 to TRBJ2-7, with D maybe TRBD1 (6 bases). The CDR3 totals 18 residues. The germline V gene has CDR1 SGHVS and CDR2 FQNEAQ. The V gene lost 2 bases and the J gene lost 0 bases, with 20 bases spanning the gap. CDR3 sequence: CASSLTPEQGRRSYEQYF. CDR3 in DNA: TGTGCCAGCAGCTTAACCCCCGAACAGGGACGCCGCTCCTACGAGCAGTACTTC.

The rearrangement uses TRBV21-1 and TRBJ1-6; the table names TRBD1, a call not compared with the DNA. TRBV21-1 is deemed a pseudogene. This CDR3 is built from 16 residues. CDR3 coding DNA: TGTGCCAGCAGCAAAACTGCACAGGGCTGCAATTCACCCCTCCACTTT. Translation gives CASSKTAQGCNSPLHF.